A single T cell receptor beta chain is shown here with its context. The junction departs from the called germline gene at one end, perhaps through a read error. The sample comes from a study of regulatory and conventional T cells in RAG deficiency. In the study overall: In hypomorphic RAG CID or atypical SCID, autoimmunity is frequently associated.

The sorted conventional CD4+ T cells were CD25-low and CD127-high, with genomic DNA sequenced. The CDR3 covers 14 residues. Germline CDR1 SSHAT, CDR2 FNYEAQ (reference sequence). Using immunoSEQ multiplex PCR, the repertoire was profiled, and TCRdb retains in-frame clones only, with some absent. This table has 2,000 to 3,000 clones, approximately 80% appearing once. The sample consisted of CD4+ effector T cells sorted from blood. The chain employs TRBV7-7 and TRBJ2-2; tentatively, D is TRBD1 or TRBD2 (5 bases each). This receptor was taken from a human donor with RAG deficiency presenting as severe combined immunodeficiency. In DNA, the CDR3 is TGTGCTAGCAGCTCCGGGGCCGGCACCGGGGAGCTGTTTTTT. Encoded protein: CASSSGAGTGELFF.